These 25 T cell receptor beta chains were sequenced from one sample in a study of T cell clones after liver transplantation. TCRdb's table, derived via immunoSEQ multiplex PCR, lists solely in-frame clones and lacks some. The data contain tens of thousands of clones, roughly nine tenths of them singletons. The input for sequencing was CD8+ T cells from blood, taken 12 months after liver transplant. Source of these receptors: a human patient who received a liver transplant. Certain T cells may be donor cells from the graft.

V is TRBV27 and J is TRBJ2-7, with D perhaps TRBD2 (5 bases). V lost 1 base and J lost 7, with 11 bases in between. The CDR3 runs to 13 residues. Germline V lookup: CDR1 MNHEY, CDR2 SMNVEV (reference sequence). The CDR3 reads CASSLWGVGEQYF. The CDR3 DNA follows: TGTGCCAGCAGTTTATGGGGAGTAGGTGAGCAGTACTTC.

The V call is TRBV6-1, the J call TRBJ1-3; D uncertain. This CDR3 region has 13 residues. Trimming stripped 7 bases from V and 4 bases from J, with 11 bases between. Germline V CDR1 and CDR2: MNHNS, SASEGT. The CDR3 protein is CASTQEFGNTIYF. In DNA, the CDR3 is TGTGCCAGCACCCAGGAGTTCGGAAACACCATATATTTT.

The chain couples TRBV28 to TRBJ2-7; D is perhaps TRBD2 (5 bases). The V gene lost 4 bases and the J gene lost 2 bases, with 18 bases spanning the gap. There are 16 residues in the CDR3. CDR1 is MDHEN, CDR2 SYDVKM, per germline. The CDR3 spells CASSSMLEATAYEQYF. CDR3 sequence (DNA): TGTGCCAGCAGTTCGATGTTGGAGGCCACAGCCTACGAGCAGTACTTC.

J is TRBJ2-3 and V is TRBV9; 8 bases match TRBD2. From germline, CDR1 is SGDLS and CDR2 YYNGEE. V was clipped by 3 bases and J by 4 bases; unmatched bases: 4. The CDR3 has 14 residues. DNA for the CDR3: TGTGCCAGCAGCGGACGGGAGGGTTCAGATACGCAGTATTTT. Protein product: CASSGREGSDTQYF.

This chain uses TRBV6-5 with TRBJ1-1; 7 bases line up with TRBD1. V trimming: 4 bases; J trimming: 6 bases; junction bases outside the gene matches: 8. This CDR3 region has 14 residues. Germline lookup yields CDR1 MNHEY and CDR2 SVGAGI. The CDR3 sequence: CASSSFTGDAEAFF. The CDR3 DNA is TGTGCCAGCAGTTCCTTCACAGGGGACGCTGAAGCTTTCTTT.

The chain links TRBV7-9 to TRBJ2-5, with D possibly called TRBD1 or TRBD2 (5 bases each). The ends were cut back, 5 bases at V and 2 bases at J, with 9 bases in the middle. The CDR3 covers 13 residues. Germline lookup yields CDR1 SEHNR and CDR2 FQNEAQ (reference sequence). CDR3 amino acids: CASSAGRQETQYF. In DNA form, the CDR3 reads TGTGCCAGCAGCGCAGGGAGACAAGAGACCCAGTACTTC. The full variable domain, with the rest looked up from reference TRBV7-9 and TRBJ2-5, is DTGVSQNPRHKITKRGQNVTFRCDPISEHNRLYWYRQTLGQGPEFLTYFQNEAQLEKSRLLSDRFSAERPKGSFSTLEIQRTEQGDSAMYLCASSAGRQETQYFGPGTRLLVL.

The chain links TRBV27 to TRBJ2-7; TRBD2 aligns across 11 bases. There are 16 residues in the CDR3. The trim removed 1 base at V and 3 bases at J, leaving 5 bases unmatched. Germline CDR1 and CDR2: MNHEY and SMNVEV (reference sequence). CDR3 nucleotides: TGTGCCAGCAGTTTATTGTTAGCGGGAGGGGACTACGAGCAGTACTTC. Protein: CASSLLLAGGDYEQYF.

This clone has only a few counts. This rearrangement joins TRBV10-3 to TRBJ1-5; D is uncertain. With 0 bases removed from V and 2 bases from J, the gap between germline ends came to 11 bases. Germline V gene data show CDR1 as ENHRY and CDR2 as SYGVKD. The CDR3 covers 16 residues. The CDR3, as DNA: TGTGCCATCAGTGAGTCGATCCTTACCGGCAATCAGCCCCAGCATTTT. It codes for CAISESILTGNQPQHF.

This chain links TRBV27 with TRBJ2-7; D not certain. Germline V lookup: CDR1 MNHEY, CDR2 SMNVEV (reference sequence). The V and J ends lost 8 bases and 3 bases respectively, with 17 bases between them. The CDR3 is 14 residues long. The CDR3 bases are TGTGCCAGCGGAATAGTCGGATCATACTACGAGCAGTACTTC. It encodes CASGIVGSYYEQYF.

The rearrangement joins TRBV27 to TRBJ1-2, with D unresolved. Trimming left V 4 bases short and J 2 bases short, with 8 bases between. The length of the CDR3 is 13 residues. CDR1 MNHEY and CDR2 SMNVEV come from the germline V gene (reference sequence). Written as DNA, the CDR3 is TGTGCCAGCAGTTCGGGCAGAAACTATGGCTACACCTTC. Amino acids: CASSSGRNYGYTF.

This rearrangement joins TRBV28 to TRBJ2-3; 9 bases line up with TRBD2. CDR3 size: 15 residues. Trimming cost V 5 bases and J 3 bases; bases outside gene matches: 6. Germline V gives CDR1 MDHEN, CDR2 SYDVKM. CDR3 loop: CASSPEREVTDTQYF. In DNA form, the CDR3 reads TGTGCCAGCAGTCCGGAGCGGGAGGTTACAGATACGCAGTATTTT.

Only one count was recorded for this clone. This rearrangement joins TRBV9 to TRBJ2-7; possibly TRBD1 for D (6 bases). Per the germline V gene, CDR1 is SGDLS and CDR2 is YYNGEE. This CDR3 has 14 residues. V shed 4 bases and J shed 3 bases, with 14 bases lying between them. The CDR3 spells CASSPDSGGYEQYF. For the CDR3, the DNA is TGTGCCAGCAGCCCGGACAGCGGCGGCTACGAGCAGTACTTC.

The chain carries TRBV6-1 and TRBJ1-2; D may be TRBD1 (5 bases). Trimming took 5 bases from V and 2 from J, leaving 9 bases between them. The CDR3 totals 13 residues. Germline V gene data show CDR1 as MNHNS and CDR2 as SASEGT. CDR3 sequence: CASSHGTNYGYTF. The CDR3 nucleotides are TGTGCCAGCAGTCACGGGACCAACTATGGCTACACCTTC.

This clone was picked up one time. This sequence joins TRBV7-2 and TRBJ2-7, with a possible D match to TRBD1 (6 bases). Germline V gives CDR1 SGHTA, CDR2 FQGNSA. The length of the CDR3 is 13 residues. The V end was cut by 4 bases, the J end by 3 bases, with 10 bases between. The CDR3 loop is CASSSVDSYEQYF. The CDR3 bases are TGTGCCAGCAGCTCAGTGGACAGCTACGAGCAGTACTTC.

In DNA form, the CDR3 reads TGTGCCAGCAGTTTGGCGTCCTCCACCACAGATACGCAGTATTTT. Translation gives CASSLASSTTDTQYF. The chain uses TRBV28 and TRBJ2-3; D gene ambiguous. Trimming removed 3 bases from V and 2 bases from J, with 12 bases in between. This CDR3 has 15 residues. Germline assignment: CDR1 MDHEN and CDR2 SYDVKM.

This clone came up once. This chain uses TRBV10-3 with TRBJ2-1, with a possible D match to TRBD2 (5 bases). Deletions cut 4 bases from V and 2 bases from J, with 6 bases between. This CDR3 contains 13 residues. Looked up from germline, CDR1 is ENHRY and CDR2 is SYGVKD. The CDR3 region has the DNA TGTGCCATCAGTGGGGAGACCTACAATGAGCAGTTCTTC. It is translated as CAISGETYNEQFF.

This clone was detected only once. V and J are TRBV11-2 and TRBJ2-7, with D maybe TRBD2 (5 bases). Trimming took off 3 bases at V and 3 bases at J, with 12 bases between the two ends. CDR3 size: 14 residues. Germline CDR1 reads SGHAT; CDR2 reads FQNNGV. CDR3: CASSLQPGNYEQYF. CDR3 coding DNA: TGTGCCAGCAGCTTGCAGCCGGGAAACTACGAGCAGTACTTC.

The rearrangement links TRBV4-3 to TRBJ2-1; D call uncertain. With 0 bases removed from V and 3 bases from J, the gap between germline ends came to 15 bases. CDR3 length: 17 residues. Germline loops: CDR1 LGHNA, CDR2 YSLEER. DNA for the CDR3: TGCGCCAGCAGCCAAGAGACGAGGTCAGAGTTCTACAATGAGCAGTTCTTC. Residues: CASSQETRSEFYNEQFF.

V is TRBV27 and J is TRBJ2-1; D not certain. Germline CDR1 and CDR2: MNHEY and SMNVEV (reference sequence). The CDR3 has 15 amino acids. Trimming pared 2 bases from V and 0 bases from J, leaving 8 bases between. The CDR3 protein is CASSLIRSSYNEQFF. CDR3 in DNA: TGTGCCAGCAGTTTAATACGGAGCTCCTACAATGAGCAGTTCTTC.

DNA of the CDR3: TGTGCCAGCAGTTTTTCTCCGACTAGCGGGAGCATGTACTCCTACGAGCAGTACTTC. Translated: CASSFSPTSGSMYSYEQYF. V and J are TRBV28 and TRBJ2-7; 12 bases align to TRBD2. V lost 3 bases and J lost 0; bases outside the gene matches: 12. The CDR3 runs 19 residues. Germline V CDR1 and CDR2: MDHEN, SYDVKM.

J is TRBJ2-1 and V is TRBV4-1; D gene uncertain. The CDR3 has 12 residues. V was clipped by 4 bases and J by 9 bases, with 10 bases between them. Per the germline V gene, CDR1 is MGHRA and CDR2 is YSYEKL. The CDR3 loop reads CASSPPPGEQFF. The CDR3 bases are TGCGCCAGCAGCCCACCTCCGGGTGAGCAGTTCTTC.

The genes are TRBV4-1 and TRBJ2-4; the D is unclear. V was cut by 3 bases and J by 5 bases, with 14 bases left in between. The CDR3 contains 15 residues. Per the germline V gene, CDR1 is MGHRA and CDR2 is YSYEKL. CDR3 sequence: CASSQRHLLQNIQYF. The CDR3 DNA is TGCGCCAGCAGCCAGAGGCACCTTCTCCAAAACATTCAGTACTTC.

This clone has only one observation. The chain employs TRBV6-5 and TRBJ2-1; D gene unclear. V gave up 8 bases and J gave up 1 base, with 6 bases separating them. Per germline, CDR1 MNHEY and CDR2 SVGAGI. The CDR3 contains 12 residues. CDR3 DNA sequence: TGTGCCAGCCACGAATCCTACAATGAGCAGTTCTTC. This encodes CASHESYNEQFF.

The CDR3 spells CASSLQGGGDGYTF. In nucleotides, the CDR3 is TGCGCCAGCAGCTTGCAGGGGGGCGGGGATGGCTACACCTTC. This chain links TRBV5-1 with TRBJ1-2, with 7 nucleotides matching TRBD1. Germline CDR1 is SGHRS and CDR2 is YFSETQ. The V gene end was trimmed by 1 base and the J gene end by 6 bases; junction bases not matched to a gene: 6. The CDR3 spans 14 residues.

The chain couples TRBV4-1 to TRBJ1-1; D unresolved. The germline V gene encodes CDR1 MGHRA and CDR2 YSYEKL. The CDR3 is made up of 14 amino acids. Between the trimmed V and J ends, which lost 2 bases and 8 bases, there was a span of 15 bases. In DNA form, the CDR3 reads TGCGCCAGCAGCCAACTTAGGAGGGCGGAAGAAGCTTTCTTT. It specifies CASSQLRRAEEAFF.